These 15 T cell receptor beta chains share one sample of origin, sequenced in a study of T cells in Graves' hyperthyroidism and ophthalmopathy. RNA transcripts gave rise to amplified TCR beta CDR3 regions. Initially, a first-round RT-PCR of the TCR CDR3 employed the HTBI primer set. TCRdb independently ran MiXCR on the multiplex PCR reads; one entry per CDR3 protein. The sample shows almost 350,000 distinct CDR3 sequences, 15% to 20% of them seen only once. The source material was blood. The receptors were sampled from a woman aged 40 to 50 with Graves' ophthalmopathy.

This clonotype occurred many times. The CDR3 reads CASSRRSRDSPLHF. The CDR3 DNA reads TGTGCCAGCAGCCGCAGGTCTAGGGATTCACCCCTCCACTTT. This chain links TRBV12-3 or TRBV12-4 with TRBJ1-6; no definite D call. Trimming pared 6 bases from V and 8 bases from J, leaving 14 bases between. The CDR3 has 14 residues.

This clonotype was seen at least ten times. V gene TRBV6-5 combines with J gene TRBJ2-7; either TRBD1 or TRBD2 may fit D (5 bases each). Trimming stripped 7 bases from V and 3 bases from J, with 10 bases between. Germline V gene sequence: CDR1 MNHEY, CDR2 SVGAGI. The CDR3 covers 12 residues. CDR3 DNA: TGTGCCAGCAAGGGGACCAACTACGAGCAGTACTTC. It encodes CASKGTNYEQYF.

In its sample, this clonotype was seen many times. V usage is TRBV28 and J usage is TRBJ2-7; D ambiguous. The CDR3 runs 13 residues. V lost 2 bases and J 1 base, leaving 6 bases between the germline ends. Germline V CDR1 and CDR2: MDHEN, SYDVKM. This CDR3 is CASSLNPSYEQYF. CDR3 DNA: TGTGCCAGCAGTTTAAATCCTTCCTACGAGCAGTACTTC.

This clonotype was recorded at least ten times. A junction boundary mismatches the germline segment, possibly from a read error. This rearrangement joins TRBV30 to TRBJ2-7; 12 positions match TRBD2. This CDR3 has 15 residues. Germline V gene data show CDR1 as GTSNPN and CDR2 as SVGIG (reference sequence). The DNA for the CDR3 is TGTGCCTGGGGTGTACAAGCTAGCGGGAGGGGCAAGCAGTACTTC. Translated: CAWGVQASGRGKQYF.

This clonotype was detected ten times or more. The chain has TRBV6-2 or TRBV6-3 and TRBJ1-2, with D uncertain. CDR3 size: 14 residues. Trimming left V 0 bases short and J 4 bases short, with 9 bases between. From germline, CDR1 is MNHEY and CDR2 SVGEGT. The DNA for the CDR3 is TGTGCCAGCAGTTACTCGGCAGGAGCCTATGGCTACACCTTC. It codes for CASSYSAGAYGYTF.

There are many counts of this clonotype. This chain connects TRBV28 to TRBJ1-2; TRBD1 agrees at 9 bases. The V segment lost 2 bases and the J segment 4 bases; nucleotides outside the gene matches: 11. Germline CDR1 reads MDHEN; CDR2 reads SYDVKM. The CDR3 runs 17 residues. The CDR3 nucleotides are TGTGCCAGCAGTTTAGGTTGGAGCACAGGGGGCACCTATGGCTACACCTTC. Translating gives CASSLGWSTGGTYGYTF.

This sequence joins TRBV6-2 or TRBV6-3 and TRBJ2-5, with 14 bases lining up with TRBD2. The CDR3 is 15 amino acids. V gave up 8 bases and J gave up 6 bases; unmatched junction bases: 8. Per germline, CDR1 MNHEY and CDR2 SVGEGT. In DNA form, the CDR3 reads TGTGCCAGCCAACCCGGGACTAGCGGGAGACAGACCCAGTACTTC. This codes for CASQPGTSGRQTQYF.

This clonotype occurred many times. The chain carries TRBV30 and TRBJ2-7; unclear D gene. V shed 2 bases and J shed 3 bases, with 5 bases lying between them. This CDR3 region has 11 residues. Germline lookup yields CDR1 GTSNPN and CDR2 SVGIG (reference sequence). CDR3 sequence: CAWSNNYEQYF. The CDR3 bases are TGTGCCTGGAGTAACAACTACGAGCAGTACTTC.

This clonotype was found many times. V and J are TRBV4-3 and TRBJ1-1, with unresolved D. The V and J ends lost 0 bases and 5 bases respectively, with 10 bases between them. Germline V CDR1 and CDR2: LGHNA, YSLEER. The CDR3 sequence is 14 residues long. The CDR3 here is CASSQDGGLTEAFF. CDR3 sequence (DNA): TGCGCCAGCAGCCAAGATGGCGGGTTGACTGAAGCTTTCTTT.

With regard to this clonotype: A much larger clone lies one base from this, so it may be a read error. Because the CDR3 is missing its conserved closing phenylalanine or tryptophan, this is likely a read error. The V call is TRBV5-1, the J call TRBJ1-1, with 10 bases matching TRBD1. The V gene end was trimmed by 4 bases and the J gene end by 1 base; junction bases not matched to a gene: 7. Germline assignment: CDR1 SGHRS and CDR2 YFSETQ. The CDR3 covers 16 residues. CDR3 protein: CASSAWGTGANTEAFS. The CDR3 DNA follows: TGCGCCAGCAGCGCCTGGGGGACAGGGGCGAACACTGAAGCTTTCTCT.

This clonotype has at least ten counts. The chain employs TRBV2 and TRBJ1-1; D not resolved. The CDR3 consists of 11 residues. V lost 11 bases and J lost 0, with 7 bases in between. Germline V lookup: CDR1 SNHLY, CDR2 FYNNEI. CDR3 bases: TGTGCCCGGGGAGTGAACACTGAAGCTTTCTTT. Encoded protein: CARGVNTEAFF.

This clonotype appeared many times. The rearrangement joins TRBV15 to TRBJ2-7, with a tentative D call TRBD2 (6 bases). Germline V gives CDR1 LNHNV, CDR2 YYDKDF (reference sequence). Trimming took off 6 bases at V and 2 bases at J, with 17 bases between the two ends. The length of the CDR3 is 15 residues. CDR3 protein: CATRALGGDAYEQYF. CDR3 DNA: TGTGCCACCAGAGCACTAGGAGGGGACGCCTACGAGCAGTACTTC.

This clonotype was observed at least ten times. CDR3 in DNA: TGTGCCAGCAGCCAAGACGGACCCTACGAGCAGTACTTC. It codes for CASSQDGPYEQYF. This chain connects TRBV14 to TRBJ2-7; D ambiguous. The CDR3 contains 13 residues. V was trimmed by 0 bases and J by 2 bases, leaving 5 bases between them. Germline V gene lookup returns CDR1 SGHDN and CDR2 FVKESK.

This clonotype was counted many times. The V and J genes are TRBV12-3 or TRBV12-4 and TRBJ2-5, with D perhaps TRBD1 (6 bases). The CDR3 loop spans 13 amino acids. With 6 bases removed from V and 1 base from J, the gap between germline ends came to 9 bases. The CDR3 DNA reads TGTGCCAGCAGGCCAGGGGTCCAAGAGACCCAGTACTTC. Translation: CASRPGVQETQYF.

This clonotype came up many times. The V and J genes are TRBV7-8 and TRBJ1-6; D may be TRBD1 (5 bases). V was shortened by 2 bases and J by 7 bases, with 6 bases between the two germline ends. This CDR3 is built from 13 residues. Per germline, CDR1 SGHVS and CDR2 FQNEAQ. The CDR3 sequence is CASSLKGNSPLHF. The CDR3, as DNA: TGTGCCAGCAGCTTAAAGGGGAATTCACCCCTCCACTTT.